This TCR beta chain was captured in a study of T-cell reconstitution after alpha-beta-depleted transplantation in children. Study-wide points: Recipient T cells and thymic progenitors that survived were the source of the high TCRbeta diversity seen at day 60 in some patients.

This clonotype was seen a few times. What it recognizes is unknown. The V gene's germline CDR1 is SGHTS and CDR2 YDEGEE. The V and J ends lost 4 bases and 4 bases respectively, with 15 bases between them. CDR3 length: 15 amino acids. TCRbeta library construction was performed incorporating unique molecular identifiers. In TCRdb, the PCR reads were re-called with MiXCR into one record per CDR3 protein. This table has roughly 74,000 distinct CDR3 sequences, 18% appearing once. The specimen comprised PBMCs, mostly from graft donor cells, sampled 360 days after TCRalphabeta/CD19-depleted stem cell transplant. The chain uses TRBV5-8 and TRBJ2-1; D not certain. The origin of this receptor is a male patient aged 2 to 9 who had a stem cell transplant for acute lymphoblastic leukemia, so the T cells may come from the graft donor. The CDR3 DNA follows: TGTGCCAGCAGCCCCTGGCTGAGAGCATACAATGAGCAGTTCTTC. Protein product: CASSPWLRAYNEQFF.